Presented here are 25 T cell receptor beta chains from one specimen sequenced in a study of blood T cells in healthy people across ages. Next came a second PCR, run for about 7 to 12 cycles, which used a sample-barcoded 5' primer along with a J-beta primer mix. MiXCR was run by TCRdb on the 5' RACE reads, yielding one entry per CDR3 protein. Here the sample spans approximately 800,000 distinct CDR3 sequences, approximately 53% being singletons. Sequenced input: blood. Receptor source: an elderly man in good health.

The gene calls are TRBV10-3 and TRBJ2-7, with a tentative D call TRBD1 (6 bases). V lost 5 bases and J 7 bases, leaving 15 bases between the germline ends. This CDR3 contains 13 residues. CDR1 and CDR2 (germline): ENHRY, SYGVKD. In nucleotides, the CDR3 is TGTGCCATCAGTTGGACAGAAGACAATGAGCAGTACTTC. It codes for CAISWTEDNEQYF.

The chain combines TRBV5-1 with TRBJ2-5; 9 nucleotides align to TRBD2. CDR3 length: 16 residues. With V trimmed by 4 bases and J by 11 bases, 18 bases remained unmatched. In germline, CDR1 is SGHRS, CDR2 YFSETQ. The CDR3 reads CASSTGRLAVDNEQYF. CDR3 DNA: TGCGCCAGCAGCACCGGGCGACTAGCGGTAGACAATGAGCAGTACTTC.

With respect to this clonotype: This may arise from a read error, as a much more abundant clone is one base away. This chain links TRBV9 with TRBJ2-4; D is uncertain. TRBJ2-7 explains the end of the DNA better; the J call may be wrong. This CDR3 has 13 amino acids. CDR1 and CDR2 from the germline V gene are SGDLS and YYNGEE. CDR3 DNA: TGTGCCAGCAGCGTTGACTTCCAGCGCGAGCAGTACTTC. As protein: CASSVDFQREQYF.

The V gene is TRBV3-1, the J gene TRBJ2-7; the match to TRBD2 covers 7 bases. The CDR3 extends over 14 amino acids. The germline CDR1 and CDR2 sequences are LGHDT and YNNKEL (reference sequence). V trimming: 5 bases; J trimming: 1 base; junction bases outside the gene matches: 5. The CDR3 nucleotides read TGTGCCAGCAGCTCGGGACTATTGTCCTACGAGCAGTACTTC. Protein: CASSSGLLSYEQYF.

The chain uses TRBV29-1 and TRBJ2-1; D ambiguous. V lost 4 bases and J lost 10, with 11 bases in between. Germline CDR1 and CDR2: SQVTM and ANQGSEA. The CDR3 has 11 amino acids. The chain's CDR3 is CSVGGTREQFF. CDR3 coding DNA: TGCAGCGTTGGGGGAACTCGCGAGCAGTTCTTC.

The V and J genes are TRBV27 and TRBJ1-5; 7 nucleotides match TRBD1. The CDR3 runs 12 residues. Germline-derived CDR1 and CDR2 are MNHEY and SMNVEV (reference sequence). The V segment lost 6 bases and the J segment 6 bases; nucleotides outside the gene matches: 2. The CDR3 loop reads CASSTGVQPQHF. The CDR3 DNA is TGTGCCAGCAGCACAGGGGTTCAGCCCCAGCATTTT.

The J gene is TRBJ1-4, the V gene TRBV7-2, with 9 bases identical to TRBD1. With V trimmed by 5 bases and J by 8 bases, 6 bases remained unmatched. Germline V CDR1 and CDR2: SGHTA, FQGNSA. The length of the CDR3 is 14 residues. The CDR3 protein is CASSRTGAREKLFF. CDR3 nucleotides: TGTGCCAGCAGCCGGACAGGGGCTCGGGAAAAACTGTTTTTT.

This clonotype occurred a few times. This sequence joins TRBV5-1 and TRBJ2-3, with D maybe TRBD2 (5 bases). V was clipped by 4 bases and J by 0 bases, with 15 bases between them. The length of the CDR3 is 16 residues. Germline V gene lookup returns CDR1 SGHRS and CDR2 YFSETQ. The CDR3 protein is CASSPGDYPSTDTQYF. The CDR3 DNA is TGCGCCAGCAGCCCCGGTGACTACCCTAGCACAGATACGCAGTATTTT.

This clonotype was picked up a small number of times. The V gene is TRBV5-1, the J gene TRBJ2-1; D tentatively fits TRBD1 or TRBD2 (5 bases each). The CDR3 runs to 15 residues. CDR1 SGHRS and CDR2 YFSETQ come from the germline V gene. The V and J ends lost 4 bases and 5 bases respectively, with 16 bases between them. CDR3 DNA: TGCGCCAGCAGCGACCTGGGGACCCCAGACAATGAGCAGTTCTTC. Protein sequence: CASSDLGTPDNEQFF. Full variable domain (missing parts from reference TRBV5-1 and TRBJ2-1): KAGVTQTPRYLIKTRGQQVTLSCSPISGHRSVSWYQQTPGQGLQFLFEYFSETQRNKGNFPGRFSGRQFSNSRSEMNVSTLELGDSALYLCASSDLGTPDNEQFFGPGTRLTVL.

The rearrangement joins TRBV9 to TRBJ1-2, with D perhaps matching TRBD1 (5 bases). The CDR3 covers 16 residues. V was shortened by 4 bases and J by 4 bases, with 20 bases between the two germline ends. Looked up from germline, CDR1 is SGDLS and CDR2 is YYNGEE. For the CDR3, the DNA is TGTGCCAGCAGCCCGGAAGGACGCCAGGGTGGCTATGGCTACACCTTC. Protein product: CASSPEGRQGGYGYTF.

CDR3 nucleotide sequence: TGCAACGCCCAGGGGGGGGGTTCCTACGAGCAGTACTTC. This codes for CNAQGGGSYEQYF. V and J are TRBV29-1 and TRBJ2-7; D assignment may be TRBD1 or TRBD2 (7 bases each). This CDR3 is built from 13 residues. The germline gives CDR1 SQVTM, CDR2 ANQGSEA.

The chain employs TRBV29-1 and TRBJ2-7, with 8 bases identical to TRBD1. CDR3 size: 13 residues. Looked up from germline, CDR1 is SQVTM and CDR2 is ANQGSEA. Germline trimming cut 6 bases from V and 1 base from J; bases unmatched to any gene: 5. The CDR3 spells CSVFDRGSYEQYF. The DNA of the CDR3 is TGCAGCGTCTTCGACAGGGGATCCTACGAGCAGTACTTC.

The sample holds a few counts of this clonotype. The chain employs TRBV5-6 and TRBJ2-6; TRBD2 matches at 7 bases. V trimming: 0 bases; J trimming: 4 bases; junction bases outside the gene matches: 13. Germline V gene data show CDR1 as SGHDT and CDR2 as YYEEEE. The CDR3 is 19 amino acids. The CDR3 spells CASSLDAVGLGSGANVLTF. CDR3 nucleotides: TGTGCCAGCAGCTTGGACGCTGTTGGACTAGGATCCGGGGCCAACGTCCTGACTTTC.

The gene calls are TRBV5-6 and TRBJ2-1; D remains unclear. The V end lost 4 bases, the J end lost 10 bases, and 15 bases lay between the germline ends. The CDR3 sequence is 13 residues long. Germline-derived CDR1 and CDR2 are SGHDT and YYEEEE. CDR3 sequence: CASSLGSVYEQFF. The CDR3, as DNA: TGTGCCAGCAGCCTTGGGTCTGTCTACGAGCAGTTCTTC.

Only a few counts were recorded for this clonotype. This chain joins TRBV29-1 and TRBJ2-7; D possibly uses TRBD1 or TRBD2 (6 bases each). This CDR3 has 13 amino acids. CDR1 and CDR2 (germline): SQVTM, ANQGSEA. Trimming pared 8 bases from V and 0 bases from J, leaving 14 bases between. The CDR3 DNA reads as TGCAGCTACCGGGGGCTCATCTCCTACGAGCAGTACTTC. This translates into CSYRGLISYEQYF.

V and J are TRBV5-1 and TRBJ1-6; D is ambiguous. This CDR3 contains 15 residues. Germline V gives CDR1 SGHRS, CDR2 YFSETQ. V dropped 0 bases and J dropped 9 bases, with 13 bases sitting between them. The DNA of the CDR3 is TGCGCCAGCAGCTTGGAGGGAGGGTTGGTTTCACCCCTCCACTTT. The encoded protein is CASSLEGGLVSPLHF.

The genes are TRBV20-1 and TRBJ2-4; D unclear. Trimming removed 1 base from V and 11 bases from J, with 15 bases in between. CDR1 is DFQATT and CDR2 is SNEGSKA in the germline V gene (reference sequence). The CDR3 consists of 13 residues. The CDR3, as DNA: TGCAGTGCTAGAGTGCCAAACCTGGCCGTTCAGTACTTC. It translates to CSARVPNLAVQYF.

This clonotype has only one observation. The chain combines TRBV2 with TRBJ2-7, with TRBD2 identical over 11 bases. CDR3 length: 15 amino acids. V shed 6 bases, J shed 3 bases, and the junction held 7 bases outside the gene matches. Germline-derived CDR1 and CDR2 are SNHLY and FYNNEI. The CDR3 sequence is CASRGTSGSSYEQYF. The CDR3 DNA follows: TGTGCCAGCAGGGGGACTAGCGGAAGCAGCTACGAGCAGTACTTC.

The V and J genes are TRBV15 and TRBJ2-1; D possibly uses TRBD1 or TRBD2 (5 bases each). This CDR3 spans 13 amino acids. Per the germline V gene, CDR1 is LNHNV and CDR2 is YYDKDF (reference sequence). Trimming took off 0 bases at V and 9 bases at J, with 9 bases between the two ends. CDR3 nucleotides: TGTGCCACCAGCAGAGATCATGGGGGTGAGCAGTTCTTC. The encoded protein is CATSRDHGGEQFF.

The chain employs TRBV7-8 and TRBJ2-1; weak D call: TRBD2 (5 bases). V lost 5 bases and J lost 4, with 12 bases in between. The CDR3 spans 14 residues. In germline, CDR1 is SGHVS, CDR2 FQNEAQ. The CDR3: CASSPRAIYNEQFF. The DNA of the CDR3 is TGTGCCAGCAGCCCGAGGGCTATTTACAATGAGCAGTTCTTC.

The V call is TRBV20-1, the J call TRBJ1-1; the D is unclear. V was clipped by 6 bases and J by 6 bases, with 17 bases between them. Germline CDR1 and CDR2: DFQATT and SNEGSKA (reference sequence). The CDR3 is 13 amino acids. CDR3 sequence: CSAGESGFPEAFF. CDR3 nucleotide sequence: TGCAGTGCCGGGGAGAGTGGGTTCCCTGAAGCTTTCTTT.

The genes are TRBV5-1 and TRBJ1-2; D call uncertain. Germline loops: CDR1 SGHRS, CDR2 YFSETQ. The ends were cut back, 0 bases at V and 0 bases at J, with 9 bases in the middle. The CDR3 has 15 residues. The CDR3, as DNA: TGCGCCAGCAGCTTGGTAGGGCCAGCTAACTATGGCTACACCTTC. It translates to CASSLVGPANYGYTF.

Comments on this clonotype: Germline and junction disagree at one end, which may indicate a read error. This chain's CDR3 is CASSFYRSSGNTVYF. The CDR3 coding sequence is TGTGCCAGCAGCTTTTACCGGAGCTCTGGAAACACCGTATATTTT. This chain links TRBV7-9 with TRBJ1-3, with unresolved D. The CDR3 consists of 15 residues. The germline CDR1 and CDR2 sequences are SEHNR and FQNEAQ (reference sequence).

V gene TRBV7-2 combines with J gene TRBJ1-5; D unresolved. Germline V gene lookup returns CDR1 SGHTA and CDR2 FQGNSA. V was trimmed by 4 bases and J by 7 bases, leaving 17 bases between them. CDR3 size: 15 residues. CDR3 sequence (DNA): TGTGCCAGCAGCTCGGCCGAACTCGCTGGCCAGCCCCAGCATTTT. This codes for CASSSAELAGQPQHF.

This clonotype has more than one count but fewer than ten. The CDR3 loop reads CATSDRGSGRARTDTQYF. CDR3 bases: TGTGCCACCAGTGATCGTGGTAGCGGGAGGGCTCGCACAGATACGCAGTATTTT. The rearrangement uses TRBV24-1 and TRBJ2-3; 11 nucleotides align to TRBD2. Germline CDR1 reads KGHDR; CDR2 reads SFDVKD. The CDR3 runs to 18 residues. V lost 3 bases to trimming and J lost 1 base; unmatched junction nucleotides: 8.